This TCR beta chain came from a study of OX40 agonist ivuxolimab in advanced cancers. This clone was detected only once. The method was immunoSEQ multiplex PCR; TCRdb's version includes in-frame clones alone and lacks a portion of them. The sample lists 59,000 or so clones, about nine tenths occurring once. This CDR3 is 16 amino acids long. The ends were cut back, 0 bases at V and 0 bases at J, with 10 bases in the middle. Germline loops: CDR1 SGHRS, CDR2 YFSETQ. The specimen comprised CD4+ or CD8+ T cells sorted from blood, sampled in a trial of the OX40 agonist ivuxolimab. The V gene is TRBV5-1, the J gene TRBJ2-4, with D unclear. The TCR originated in an adult with an advanced solid tumor such as melanoma, head and neck, liver or kidney cancer. Written as DNA, the CDR3 is TGCGCCAGCAGCTTGGAACCGGGCCTAGCCAAAAACATTCAGTACTTC. Its protein is CASSLEPGLAKNIQYF.